One T cell receptor beta chain is described in this entry. Its antigen is currently unknown. This entry belongs to a study of CD8 T cells in ankylosing spondylitis. Study-wide results and limits: In the blood and synovial fluid of reactive arthritis, some motif variants had been previously reported. Disease-linked clones reportedly concentrated significantly in matched ankylosing spondylitis synovial fluid. Peripheral blood samples showed relatively rare disease-linked clones, and these clones were CD8+. The study identified a TCR beta motif of about eight highly homologous variants that appeared characteristic of ankylosing spondylitis blood.

The ends were cut back, 7 bases at V and 4 bases at J, with 11 bases in the middle. The CDR3 extends over 12 amino acids. Per the germline V gene, CDR1 is DFQATT and CDR2 is SNEGSKA (reference sequence). With molecular barcodes, quantitative 5'-RACE was used to make the TCR beta libraries. MiXCR was run by TCRdb on the 5' RACE reads, yielding one entry per CDR3 protein. Among around 430,000 distinct CDR3 sequences listed, 15% to 20% were seen once. This clonotype originated in a male donor with ankylosing spondylitis. The chain combines TRBV20-1 with TRBJ2-4; no reliable D call. The sequencing sample was made of blood, either unsorted or a sorted T cell fraction (not recorded which). The CDR3 loop is CSVGGLKNIQYF. CDR3 nucleotide sequence: TGCAGTGTGGGCGGTTTAAAAAACATTCAGTACTTC.